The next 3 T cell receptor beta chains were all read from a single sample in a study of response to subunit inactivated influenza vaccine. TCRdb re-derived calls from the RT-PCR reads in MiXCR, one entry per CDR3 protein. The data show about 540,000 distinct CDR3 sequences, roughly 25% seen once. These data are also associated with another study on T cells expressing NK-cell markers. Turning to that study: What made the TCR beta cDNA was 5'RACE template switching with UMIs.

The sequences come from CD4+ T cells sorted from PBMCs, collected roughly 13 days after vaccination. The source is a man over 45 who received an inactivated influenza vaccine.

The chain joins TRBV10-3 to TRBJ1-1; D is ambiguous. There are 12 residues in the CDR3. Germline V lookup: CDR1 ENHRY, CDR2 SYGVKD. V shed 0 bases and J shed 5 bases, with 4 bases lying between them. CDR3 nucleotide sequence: TGTGCCATCAGTGAGTCCCGAACTGAAGCTTTCTTT. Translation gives CAISESRTEAFF.

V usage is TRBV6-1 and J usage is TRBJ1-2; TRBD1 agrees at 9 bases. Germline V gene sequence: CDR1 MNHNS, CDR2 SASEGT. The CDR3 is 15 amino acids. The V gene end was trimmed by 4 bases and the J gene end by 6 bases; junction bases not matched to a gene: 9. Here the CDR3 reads CASSVQGARLDGYTF. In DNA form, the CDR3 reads TGTGCCAGCAGTGTACAGGGGGCGCGGTTGGATGGCTACACCTTC.

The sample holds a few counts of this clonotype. The CDR3 DNA reads as TGCAGCGTTGCGGCCACTCAGGGGGTCGAGCAGTACTTC. Translation gives CSVAATQGVEQYF. The chain is built from TRBV29-1 and TRBJ2-7; 7 bases are a match to TRBD1. Germline assignment: CDR1 SQVTM and CDR2 ANQGSEA. The CDR3 consists of 13 residues. The V gene end was trimmed by 4 bases and the J gene end by 6 bases; junction bases not matched to a gene: 9.